The 6 T cell receptor beta chains presented below share a single source sample, sequenced in a study of cytomegalovirus exposure and HLA in healthy donors. The PCR was carried out with 60 Vbeta primers and 13 Jbeta primers. Measured with immunoSEQ multiplex PCR; TCRdb has only the in-frame clones, and not every one. The sample lists 100,000 to 150,000 clones, roughly 74% seen once, with roughly 4% in the top ten. Input material: PBMCs. The receptors were sampled from a woman aged 45 to 65 in good health and CMV-seropositive.

The rearrangement joins TRBV13 to TRBJ2-7, with D possibly TRBD1 on 5 matching bases. The CDR3 sequence is 12 residues long. In germline, CDR1 is PRHDT, CDR2 FYEKMQ (reference sequence). Trimming removed 6 bases from V and 2 bases from J, with 8 bases in between. CDR3 sequence reads: CASSPGTYEQYF. CDR3 nucleotides: TGTGCCAGCAGTCCAGGGACCTACGAGCAGTACTTC.

The V gene is TRBV11-2, the J gene TRBJ1-1; possible D gene TRBD1, 5 bases. V was shortened by 5 bases and J by 7 bases, with 17 bases between the two germline ends. The CDR3 covers 14 residues. CDR1 SGHAT and CDR2 FQNNGV come from the germline V gene. CDR3 loop: CASSPGAGRNEAFF. CDR3 DNA: TGTGCCAGCAGCCCTGGGGCAGGGCGTAATGAAGCTTTCTTT.

V gene TRBV7-9 combines with J gene TRBJ2-3, with 9 nucleotides matching TRBD2. Unmatched junction bases numbered 2, after V lost 1 base and J lost 6 bases. Germline-derived CDR1 and CDR2 are SEHNR and FQNEAQ (reference sequence). The CDR3 totals 14 residues. CDR3 residues: CASSLGLAVDTQYF. CDR3 nucleotides: TGTGCCAGCAGCTTAGGACTAGCGGTGGATACGCAGTATTTT.

This chain links TRBV21-1 with TRBJ2-2; TRBD1, the D gene given by the table, was not confirmed from the DNA. TRBV21-1 represents a pseudogene. The CDR3 has 16 residues. The CDR3 nucleotides are TGTGCCAGCACCAACCAAACAGAGCCAGGCACCGGGGAGCTGTTTTTT. Its translation: CASTNQTEPGTGELFF.

This clone was seen a few times. This rearrangement joins TRBV7-9 to TRBJ1-4; no reliable D call. Trimming took off 2 bases at V and 3 bases at J, with 7 bases between the two ends. The CDR3 totals 14 residues. CDR1 and CDR2 (germline): SEHNR, FQNEAQ (reference sequence). The chain's CDR3 is CASSLTIPNEKLFF. DNA for the CDR3: TGTGCCAGCAGCTTAACTATACCTAATGAAAAACTGTTTTTT.

The chain couples TRBV9 to TRBJ2-7, with TRBD2 identical over 7 bases. The CDR3 covers 15 residues. V gave up 0 bases and J gave up 0 bases; unmatched junction bases: 3. CDR1 and CDR2 (germline): SGDLS, YYNGEE. This CDR3 is CASSVDRGGSYEQYF. For the CDR3, the DNA is TGTGCCAGCAGCGTAGATCGCGGGGGCTCCTACGAGCAGTACTTC.